This passage covers 20 T cell receptor beta chains from one sample sequenced in a study of siplizumab effects on memory and regulatory T cells. Repertoires were generated with immunoSEQ multiplex PCR, while TCRdb's copy carries only in-frame clones and drops some. Of roughly 120,000 clones listed, around 94% are singletons. Sequencing was performed on non-Treg CD4+ T cells sorted from blood. These receptors were taken from a human donor in good health.

This rearrangement joins TRBV5-1 to TRBJ2-5, with 12 bases identical to TRBD2. CDR3 length: 17 residues. In germline, CDR1 is SGHRS, CDR2 YFSETQ. V lost 0 bases and J lost 4; bases outside the gene matches: 7. The CDR3 nucleotides read TGCGCCAGCAGCTTGGCCCAACTAGCGGGGGGTATAGAGACCCAGTACTTC. Translated, it gives CASSLAQLAGGIETQYF.

The rearrangement uses TRBV6-6 and TRBJ1-1, with 9 bases matching TRBD1. V lost 10 bases to trimming and J lost 7 bases; unmatched junction nucleotides: 7. CDR3 length equals 12 residues. Germline CDR1 reads MNHNY; CDR2 reads SVGAGI (reference sequence). The CDR3 DNA follows: TGTGCCATCACAGGGGGCCGCCTTGAAGCTTTCTTT. Amino acid sequence: CAITGGRLEAFF.

The V call is TRBV27, the J call TRBJ2-3; no reliable D call. From germline, CDR1 is MNHEY and CDR2 SMNVEV (reference sequence). CDR3 length: 13 amino acids. V was pared by 3 bases and J by 4 bases, with 8 bases between. DNA of the CDR3: TGTGCCAGCAGTTTTTTGGTGTCAGATACGCAGTATTTT. Translation gives CASSFLVSDTQYF.

This rearrangement joins TRBV6-1 to TRBJ2-7; 7 nucleotides agree with TRBD1. Germline trimming cut 7 bases from V and 2 bases from J; bases unmatched to any gene: 5. This CDR3 is 13 amino acids long. Germline V gene lookup returns CDR1 MNHNS and CDR2 SASEGT. CDR3 amino acids: CASIPGQTYEQYF. As DNA, the CDR3 is TGTGCCAGCATCCCGGGACAGACCTACGAGCAGTACTTC.

The chain links TRBV29-1 to TRBJ2-5; D gene uncertain. Germline V gives CDR1 SQVTM, CDR2 ANQGSEA. V lost 6 bases to trimming and J lost 5 bases, with 19 bases between them. The CDR3 sequence is 14 residues long. This CDR3 reads CSVVRYQGWETQYF. The CDR3 DNA sequence: TGCAGCGTCGTCAGATACCAAGGATGGGAGACCCAGTACTTC.

This clone showed up just once. The chain combines TRBV5-5 with TRBJ1-1, with 7 bases aligning to TRBD1. J was trimmed by 4 bases and V by 4 bases; bases with no gene match: 16. The CDR3 is 17 amino acids. Germline CDR1 SGHKS, CDR2 YYEKEE (reference sequence). The CDR3 DNA is TGTGCCAGCAGCCCCACAGGGGACCACCTGGAGAGCACTGAAGCTTTCTTT. The encoded protein is CASSPTGDHLESTEAFF. The whole variable domain, remainder taken from reference TRBV5-5 and TRBJ1-1, is DAGVTQSPTHLIKTRGQQVTLRCSPISGHKSVSWYQQVLGQGPQFIFQYYEKEERGRGNFPDRFSARQFPNYSSELNVNALLLGDSALYLCASSPTGDHLESTEAFFGQGTRLTVV.

This chain links TRBV7-9 with TRBJ2-7, with D perhaps TRBD2 (5 bases). CDR3 length: 13 amino acids. The ends were cut back, 4 bases at V and 2 bases at J, with 9 bases in the middle. The germline CDR1 and CDR2 sequences are SEHNR and FQNEAQ (reference sequence). The CDR3 sequence is CASSSPGAYEQYF. CDR3 DNA: TGTGCCAGCAGCTCGCCCGGGGCCTACGAGCAGTACTTC.

V and J are TRBV14 and TRBJ2-5; D call uncertain. The CDR3 loop spans 12 amino acids. CDR1 is SGHDN, CDR2 FVKESK, per germline. Trimming cost V 4 bases and J 5 bases, with 8 bases left between them. CDR3 sequence: CASSRGQETQYF. DNA of the CDR3: TGTGCCAGCAGCCGAGGTCAGGAGACCCAGTACTTC.

This chain connects TRBV19 to TRBJ1-1, with 8 bases that match TRBD1. The CDR3 contains 13 residues. CDR1 is LNHDA, CDR2 SQIVND, per germline (reference sequence). V dropped 5 bases and J dropped 4; count of bases not matched to a gene: 3. CDR3 bases: TGTGCCAGTAGTCAGGGGGCGCGCACTGAAGCTTTCTTT. Residues: CASSQGARTEAFF.

This clone was seen only a few times. V usage is TRBV2 and J usage is TRBJ1-1; maybe TRBD1 (5 bases). This CDR3 spans 12 amino acids. Trimming cost V 5 bases and J 5 bases, with 9 bases left between them. Germline CDR1 is SNHLY and CDR2 is FYNNEI. This CDR3 is CASSSGNTEAFF. CDR3 nucleotide sequence: TGTGCCAGCAGTTCAGGGAATACTGAAGCTTTCTTT.

This rearrangement joins TRBV10-3 to TRBJ2-2, with 10 bases matching TRBD1. The CDR3 has 14 amino acids. Germline V gene lookup returns CDR1 ENHRY and CDR2 SYGVKD. V shed 7 bases, J shed 5 bases, and the junction held 4 bases outside the gene matches. In nucleotides, the CDR3 is TGTGCCATCAAAAGGACAGGGGGGACCGGGGAGCTGTTTTTT. The encoded protein is CAIKRTGGTGELFF.

The V gene is TRBV12-5, the J gene TRBJ2-7; 7 bases agree with TRBD1. This CDR3 is built from 13 residues. Germline V gene data show CDR1 as LGHNT and CDR2 as FRNRAP. The trim removed 4 bases at V and 0 bases at J, leaving 0 bases unmatched. CDR3 sequence: CASGWTGSYEQYF. The CDR3, as DNA: TGTGCTAGTGGTTGGACAGGCTCCTACGAGCAGTACTTC.

The chain carries TRBV29-1 and TRBJ2-7; weak D call: TRBD2 (6 bases). The ends were cut back, 5 bases at V and 0 bases at J, with 17 bases in the middle. Per germline, CDR1 SQVTM and CDR2 ANQGSEA. The CDR3 consists of 15 residues. CDR3 nucleotide sequence: TGCAGCGTTAGGGGACTCAAGCCTAGCTCCTACGAGCAGTACTTC. Translating it yields CSVRGLKPSSYEQYF.

This sequence joins TRBV11-1 and TRBJ1-6; the match to TRBD1 covers 9 bases. Trimming at V came to 4 bases and at J to 6 bases, leaving 10 bases not matched to a gene. The germline V gene has CDR1 SGHAT and CDR2 FQDESV (reference sequence). The CDR3 totals 17 residues. CDR3 region: CASSSNRGPWINSPLHF. CDR3 DNA: TGTGCCAGCAGCTCTAACAGGGGGCCCTGGATTAATTCACCCCTCCACTTT.

The chain combines TRBV30 with TRBJ2-1; tentative D call: TRBD1 (5 bases). The V end was cut by 2 bases, the J end by 5 bases, with 10 bases between. The CDR3 consists of 13 residues. CDR1 and CDR2 from the germline V gene are GTSNPN and SVGIG (reference sequence). The CDR3 spells CAWSQAGNNEQFF. CDR3 nucleotide sequence: TGTGCCTGGAGTCAGGCAGGGAACAATGAGCAGTTCTTC.

This chain links TRBV28 with TRBJ1-2; D not certain. The CDR3 covers 12 residues. V lost 5 bases to trimming and J lost 4 bases, with 8 bases between them. Germline loops: CDR1 MDHEN, CDR2 SYDVKM. CDR3: CASSPTVYGYTF. CDR3 nucleotide sequence: TGTGCCAGCAGTCCCACAGTCTATGGCTACACCTTC.

This chain joins TRBV21-1 and TRBJ2-7; the table's D call, TRBD1, has no DNA check behind it. TRBV21-1 constitutes a pseudogene. CDR3 length: 15 amino acids. As DNA, the CDR3 is TGTGCCAGCAGCATCGACAGGGAACCTCCCTACGAGCAGTACTTC. Translating gives CASSIDREPPYEQYF.

This clone came up once. The DNA for the CDR3 is TGTGCCAGCCGCCATGACACTGAAGCTTTCTTT. Protein sequence: CASRHDTEAFF. The chain has TRBV21-1 and TRBJ1-1. TRBV21-1 is a pseudogene locus. The CDR3 spans 11 residues.

The rearrangement links TRBV14 to TRBJ2-2; no clear D. The CDR3 is made up of 14 amino acids. V lost 3 bases and J lost 5, with 10 bases in between. Per the germline V gene, CDR1 is SGHDN and CDR2 is FVKESK. In nucleotides, the CDR3 is TGTGCCAGCAGCCAGTCAAGATGGACCGGGGAGCTGTTTTTT. This gives the protein CASSQSRWTGELFF.

The chain employs TRBV7-2 and TRBJ2-7, with D possibly being TRBD1 (6 bases). CDR3 size: 14 residues. Germline-derived CDR1 and CDR2 are SGHTA and FQGNSA. Trimming removed 4 bases from V and 2 bases from J, with 12 bases in between. DNA for the CDR3: TGTGCCAGCAGCTCCCTTACAGGGCCCTACGAGCAGTACTTC. Protein sequence: CASSSLTGPYEQYF.